These T cell receptor beta chains were read from a single sample in a study of T cells in Graves' hyperthyroidism and ophthalmopathy. TCRdb analysed the multiplex PCR reads with MiXCR anew, one entry per CDR3 protein. The sample has about 700,000 distinct CDR3 sequences, less than 15% seen once. Sequencing input: blood. These receptors were collected from a woman under 30 with Graves' hyperthyroidism. CDR3s include the opening cysteine and the closing phenylalanine or tryptophan. The order of the fields is clone size, J gene, V gene, D gene, CDR3 DNA, CDR3 protein. The D gene is left open where the match is weak. Only part of the rows carry a size: once, few, many, or a class if the clone is expanded.

-,TRBJ2-5,TRBV7-7,-,TGTGCTGGCAGCTTAAGGGGGATGGAGACCCAGTACTTC,CAGSLRGMETQYF
many,TRBJ2-1,TRBV4-3,-,TGCGCCAGCAGCCAACTAGACCATAACGGTCCCAATGAGCAGTTCTTC,CASSQLDHNGPNEQFF
-,TRBJ1-5,TRBV6-2/TRBV6-3,-,TGTGCCAGCACTCCTGGAGGAAGCAATCAGCCCCAGCATTTT,CASTPGGSNQPQHF
few,TRBJ2-7,TRBV29-1,-,TGCAGCGTTGAGGGGGCGCCGGGCGAGCAGTACTTC,CSVEGAPGEQYF
many,TRBJ2-5,TRBV12-3/TRBV12-4,-,TGTGCCAGCACCAATGGGGAGACCCAGTACTTC,CASTNGETQYF
-,TRBJ2-1,TRBV19,TRBD2,TGTGCCAGTAGTATCAAACACCTAGCGGGAGTACTTGAGCAGTTCTTC,CASSIKHLAGVLEQFF
many,TRBJ2-1,TRBV7-9,TRBD2,TGTGCCAGCAGCGGGACTACTTTTGAGCAGTTCTTC,CASSGTTFEQFF
many,TRBJ2-7,TRBV28,TRBD2,TGTGCCAGCAGTTCCCGGACTAGCGGGGGCTACGAGCAGTACTTC,CASSSRTSGGYEQYF
-,TRBJ2-7,TRBV2,-,TGTGCCAGCAAGGAGGGCCTCCCGGACGAGCAGTACTTC,CASKEGLPDEQYF
few,TRBJ2-2,TRBV27,TRBD1,TGTGCCAGCAGTTCAGGGGGCTCGAAAACCGGGGAGCTGTTTTTT,CASSSGGSKTGELFF
many,TRBJ2-1,TRBV3-1,-,TGTGCCAGCAGCCTCGGGGGAGTAGTATTCCATGAGCAGTTCTTC,CASSLGGVVFHEQFF
many,TRBJ2-5,TRBV12-3/TRBV12-4,TRBD2,TGTGCCAGCAGTTTACGGGAGGGGGAAGGGACCCAGTACTTC,CASSLREGEGTQYF
many,TRBJ2-7,TRBV28,-,TGTGCCAGCAGTCTAGGAGGGCCGACGAACGAGCAGTACTTC,CASSLGGPTNEQYF
many,TRBJ2-7,TRBV27,-,TGTGCCAGCAGCCCTAGTGTCTGGGAAAGCTCCTACGAGCAGTACTTC,CASSPSVWESSYEQYF
few,TRBJ2-7,TRBV30,TRBD1,TGTGCCTGGGGACAGGGCCTCTACGAGCAGTACTTC,CAWGQGLYEQYF
few,TRBJ1-2,TRBV20-1,TRBD1,TGCAGTGCTAGGGATACCGGGACAGGGATCGGGCTCGACACCTTC,CSARDTGTGIGLDTF
-,TRBJ1-1,TRBV13,-,TGTGCCAGCAGCTTGCCTACAGAGGGGACTGAAGCTTTCTTT,CASSLPTEGTEAFF
few,TRBJ1-1,TRBV10-3,TRBD1,TGTGCCGTAAGGGACAGGGAGGACGTGAACACTGAAGCTTTCTTT,CAVRDREDVNTEAFF
-,TRBJ2-7,TRBV3-1,TRBD2,TGTGCCAGCAGCCAAGATATTACTAGCGGATACGAGCAGTACTTC,CASSQDITSGYEQYF
many,TRBJ2-3,TRBV12-3/TRBV12-4,TRBD1,TGTGCCAGCTCTGCTCCCCTCCGACAGGGAACCAGCACAGATACGCAGTATTTT,CASSAPLRQGTSTDTQYF
-,TRBJ1-4,TRBV9,TRBD1,TGTGCCAGCAGCGAGGGGACAGGGGACACCCCAGGGGAAAAACTGTTTTTT,CASSEGTGDTPGEKLFF
many,TRBJ2-1,TRBV7-2,TRBD2,TGTGCCAGCAGCCTTCGGACTAGCAATTTGAATGAGCAGTTCTTC,CASSLRTSNLNEQFF
many,TRBJ2-7,TRBV11-3,-,TGTGCCAGCAGCTTAGCTCGGCGACAGAACTACGAGCAGTACTTC,CASSLARRQNYEQYF
many,TRBJ2-7,TRBV20-1,-,TGCAGTGCTAGAGTCCCTCACGGCGAGCAGTACTTC,CSARVPHGEQYF
few,TRBJ1-5,TRBV6-1,-,TGTGCCAGCAGTGAATCCCCGACGGCGTTCAATCAGCCCCAGCATTTT,CASSESPTAFNQPQHF